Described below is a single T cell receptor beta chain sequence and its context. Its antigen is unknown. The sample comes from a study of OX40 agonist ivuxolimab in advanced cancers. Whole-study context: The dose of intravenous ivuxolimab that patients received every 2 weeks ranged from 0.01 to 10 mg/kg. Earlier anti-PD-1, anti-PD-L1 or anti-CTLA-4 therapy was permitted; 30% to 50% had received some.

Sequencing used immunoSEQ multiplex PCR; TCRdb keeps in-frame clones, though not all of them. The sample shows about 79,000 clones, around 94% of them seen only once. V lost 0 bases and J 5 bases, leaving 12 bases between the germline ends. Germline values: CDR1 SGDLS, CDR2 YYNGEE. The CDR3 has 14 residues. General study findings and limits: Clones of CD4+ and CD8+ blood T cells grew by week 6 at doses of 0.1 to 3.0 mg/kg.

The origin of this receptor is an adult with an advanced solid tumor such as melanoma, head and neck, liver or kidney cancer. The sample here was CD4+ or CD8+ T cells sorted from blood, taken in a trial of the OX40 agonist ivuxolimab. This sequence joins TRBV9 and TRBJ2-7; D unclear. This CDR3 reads CASSVEVTPHEQYF. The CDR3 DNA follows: TGTGCCAGCAGCGTAGAAGTTACCCCCCACGAGCAGTACTTC.